The 8 T cell receptor beta chains given below trace back to one sample, sequenced in a study of blood T cell repertoires in COVID-19. Sequencing used immunoSEQ multiplex PCR; TCRdb keeps in-frame clones, though not all of them. Of about 59,000 clones in the sample, more than 75% were seen once. Sequenced sample: peripheral blood. The receptors were sampled from a man aged 55 to 70 with acute or convalescent COVID-19.

The J gene is TRBJ1-2, the V gene TRBV5-1; 11 bases are a match to TRBD1. The CDR3 loop spans 15 amino acids. The germline CDR1 and CDR2 sequences are SGHRS and YFSETQ. V gave up 4 bases and J gave up 7 bases; unmatched junction bases: 9. The CDR3 region is CASSLTGQGAFGYTF. The DNA for the CDR3 is TGCGCCAGCAGCCTTACCGGACAGGGGGCGTTTGGCTACACCTTC.

Here the CDR3 reads CASSPRYNPDTQYF. In nucleotides, the CDR3 is TGTGCCAGCAGCCCCCGCTATAATCCAGATACGCAGTATTTT. The J gene is TRBJ2-3, the V gene TRBV7-8, with unresolved D. CDR1 is SGHVS and CDR2 is FQNEAQ in the germline V gene. The V end lost 5 bases, the J end lost 4 bases, and 13 bases lay between the germline ends. The CDR3 contains 14 residues.

Only a few counts were recorded for this clone. The rearrangement uses TRBV14 and TRBJ1-3; TRBD1 matches 7 bases. V shed 1 base and J 2 bases; nucleotides not matched to a gene: 5. CDR1 SGHDN and CDR2 FVKESK come from the germline V gene. The CDR3 consists of 16 residues. The CDR3 loop reads CASSQGIDRAGNTIYF. CDR3 nucleotides: TGTGCCAGCAGCCAAGGGATTGACAGGGCTGGAAACACCATATATTTT. Supplemented by reference TRBV14 and TRBJ1-3, the full variable domain reads EAGVTQFPSHSVIEKGQTVTLRCDPISGHDNLYWYRRVMGKEIKFLLHFVKESKQDESGMPNNRFLAERTGGTYSTLKVQPAELEDSGVYFCASSQGIDRAGNTIYFGEGSWLTVV.

The chain employs TRBV7-8 and TRBJ2-3; D is unresolved. Germline CDR1 is SGHVS and CDR2 is FQNEAQ. Deletions cut 3 bases from V and 3 bases from J, with 7 bases between. This CDR3 contains 13 residues. This chain's CDR3 is CASSFVRTDTQYF. DNA for the CDR3: TGTGCCAGCAGCTTTGTGAGGACAGATACGCAGTATTTT.

The chain carries TRBV10-1 and TRBJ2-1; 12 bases agree with TRBD1. Trimming cost V 6 bases and J 7 bases; bases outside gene matches: 10. This CDR3 is 16 amino acids long. Germline lookup yields CDR1 WNHNN and CDR2 SYGVQD (reference sequence). The CDR3 protein is CASSPIGTGGRNEQFF. The CDR3 nucleotides read TGCGCCAGCAGCCCTATTGGGACAGGGGGCAGGAATGAGCAGTTCTTC.

The CDR3 loop is CASSHMYGEVRTF. For the CDR3, the DNA is TGCGCCAGCAGCCACATGTATGGGGAGGTTCGGACCTTC. This chain joins TRBV4-1 and TRBJ1-2, with D uncertain. CDR1 and CDR2 from the germline V gene are MGHRA and YSYEKL. V lost 3 bases, J lost 14 bases, and 19 bases lay in between. This CDR3 region has 13 residues.

V gene TRBV9 combines with J gene TRBJ2-5; 14 bases map to TRBD2. This CDR3 has 18 amino acids. Looked up from germline, CDR1 is SGDLS and CDR2 is YYNGEE. The J segment lost 4 bases and the V segment lost 3 bases, leaving 11 bases of the junction unmatched. The chain's CDR3 is CASSGAGLAGAGGETQYF. CDR3 sequence (DNA): TGTGCCAGCAGCGGTGCGGGACTAGCGGGGGCCGGGGGAGAGACCCAGTACTTC.

This chain connects TRBV5-6 to TRBJ2-5, with 11 positions matching TRBD2. The germline CDR1 and CDR2 sequences are SGHDT and YYEEEE. The CDR3 sequence is 19 residues long. J gave up 2 bases and V 4 bases, and 16 bases lay outside the gene matches. Here the CDR3 DNA reads TGTGCCAGCAGCCCGATAGCGGGGGGGCCTTTCAGGTATCAAGAGACCCAGTACTTC. Translated: CASSPIAGGPFRYQETQYF.